This TCR beta chain stems from a study of blood T cells in healthy people across ages. The use of a sample-barcoded 5' primer and a J-beta primer mix characterized a second PCR of about 7 to 12 cycles. Each cDNA molecule was tagged by a template-switch adaptor that had 12 random nucleotides. Sequencing recovered at least 2.5 million CDR3-containing paired-end reads from each sample. TCRdb fed the 5' RACE reads into MiXCR, producing one record per CDR3 protein. The sample consists of hundreds of thousands of distinct CDR3 sequences, 58% of them appearing once. Worth noting for this clonotype: Antigen: not known.

Study results and caveats: Naive CD4+ cell counts and diversity both ran higher in long-lived than in aged donors.

CDR3 length: 13 amino acids. The V end was cut by 6 bases, the J end by 6 bases, with 14 bases between. CDR1 is SQVTM and CDR2 is ANQGSEA in the germline V gene. This sequence joins TRBV29-1 and TRBJ2-2, with D possibly being TRBD2 (5 bases). Sequenced material: blood. The clonotype comes from a man younger than 40 in good health. The CDR3 DNA is TGCAGCGTCCCTTTGCCCGGGGCCGGGGAGCTGTTTTTT. This gives the protein CSVPLPGAGELFF.